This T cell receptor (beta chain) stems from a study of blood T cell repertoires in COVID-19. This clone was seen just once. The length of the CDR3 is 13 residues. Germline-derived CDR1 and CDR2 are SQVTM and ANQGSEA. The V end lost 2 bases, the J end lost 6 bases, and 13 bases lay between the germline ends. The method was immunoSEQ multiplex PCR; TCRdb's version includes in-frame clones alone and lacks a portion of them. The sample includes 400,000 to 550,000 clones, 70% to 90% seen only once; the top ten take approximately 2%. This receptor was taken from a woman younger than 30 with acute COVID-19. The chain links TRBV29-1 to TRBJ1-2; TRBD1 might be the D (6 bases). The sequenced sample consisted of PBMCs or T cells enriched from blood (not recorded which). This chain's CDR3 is CSVEFADRNGYTF. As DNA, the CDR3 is TGCAGCGTTGAATTTGCTGACAGGAATGGCTACACCTTC.